A single sample is the source of the 16 T cell receptor beta chains below, sequenced in a study of Tregs in tolerant kidney transplant recipients. Profiling relied on immunoSEQ multiplex PCR, and the TCRdb table lists in-frame clones only, not all of them. The data hold some 110,000 clones, with around 91% observed a single time. What was sequenced was CD4+ T cells from blood. Source of these receptors: a human donor in good health.

V is TRBV4-1 and J is TRBJ2-7; D may be TRBD1 (6 bases). The germline CDR1 and CDR2 sequences are MGHRA and YSYEKL. Trimming stripped 4 bases from V and 5 bases from J, with 15 bases between. This CDR3 has 14 amino acids. The CDR3 DNA reads TGCGCCAGCAGCCCGATAAACAGGGCGCACGAGCAGTACTTC. Translating it yields CASSPINRAHEQYF.

The chain joins TRBV2 to TRBJ1-2, with 9 bases lining up with TRBD1. The J segment lost 4 bases and the V segment lost 3 bases, leaving 6 bases of the junction unmatched. Germline CDR1 SNHLY, CDR2 FYNNEI. The CDR3 has 15 amino acids. CDR3 residues: CASSDGQGSSYGYTF. CDR3 bases: TGTGCCAGCAGTGATGGACAGGGGTCTTCCTATGGCTACACCTTC.

This chain links TRBV15 with TRBJ1-4, with D possibly TRBD1 on 5 matching bases. The V end was cut by 7 bases, the J end by 8 bases, with 17 bases between. The CDR3 is 14 amino acids. CDR1 is LNHNV, CDR2 YYDKDF, per germline (reference sequence). The DNA of the CDR3 is TGTGCCACCACCCGATTCGGGACGAAAGAAAAACTGTTTTTT. Protein product: CATTRFGTKEKLFF.

The chain couples TRBV2 to TRBJ1-2; D unclear. The germline V and J ends were trimmed by 2 bases and 0 bases, with 10 bases remaining between them. CDR1 is SNHLY and CDR2 is FYNNEI in the germline V gene. The CDR3 runs to 15 residues. The CDR3 loop reads CASSETPHANYGYTF. The CDR3 DNA follows: TGTGCCAGCAGTGAAACCCCCCATGCTAACTATGGCTACACCTTC.

The genes are TRBV2 and TRBJ1-5; D gene ambiguous. The ends were cut back, 4 bases at V and 0 bases at J, with 7 bases in the middle. Germline V gene sequence: CDR1 SNHLY, CDR2 FYNNEI. The CDR3 length is 14 residues. In nucleotides, the CDR3 is TGTGCCAGCAGTGCCGAGGGTAGCAATCAGCCCCAGCATTTT. It yields the protein CASSAEGSNQPQHF.

The chain's CDR3 is CASSGGLIYEQYF. The DNA of the CDR3 is TGTGCCAGCAGTGGGGGCCTTATATACGAGCAGTACTTC. This chain uses TRBV2 with TRBJ2-7; D may be TRBD1 (5 bases). CDR1 and CDR2 from the germline V gene are SNHLY and FYNNEI. Trimming stripped 4 bases from V and 4 bases from J, with 11 bases between. The CDR3 is made up of 13 amino acids. The full variable domain, with the rest looked up from reference TRBV2 and TRBJ2-7, is EPEVTQTPSHQVTQMGQEVILRCVPISNHLYFYWYRQILGQKVEFLVSFYNNEISEKSEIFDDQFSVERPDGSNFTLKIRSTKLEDSAMYFCASSGGLIYEQYFGPGTRLTVT.

V usage is TRBV7-9 and J usage is TRBJ1-2; TRBD1 might be the D (6 bases). Looked up from germline, CDR1 is SEHNR and CDR2 is FQNEAQ (reference sequence). The CDR3 consists of 13 residues. With 5 bases removed from V and 8 bases from J, the gap between germline ends came to 15 bases. The CDR3, as DNA: TGTGCCAGCAGCGTGGCGGGGGGCGCAGGCTACACCTTC. This gives the protein CASSVAGGAGYTF.

The CDR3, as DNA: TGTGCCAGCAGTGAAGCGCGGACACTCTATAGCAATCAGCCCCAGCATTTT. As protein: CASSEARTLYSNQPQHF. This chain links TRBV2 with TRBJ1-5, with D maybe TRBD1 (5 bases). Germline V gene sequence: CDR1 SNHLY, CDR2 FYNNEI. V lost 0 bases and J lost 0, with 12 bases in between. This CDR3 is built from 17 residues.

The genes are TRBV5-4 and TRBJ2-1; perhaps TRBD1 as D (8 bases). V dropped 5 bases and J dropped 6 bases, with 18 bases sitting between them. Germline V gene data show CDR1 as SGHNT and CDR2 as YYREEE (reference sequence). The CDR3 totals 15 residues. CDR3 residues: CASSWGGTGLNEQFF. CDR3 DNA: TGTGCCAGCAGTTGGGGGGGGACAGGCCTCAATGAGCAGTTCTTC.

The chain uses TRBV5-1 and TRBJ1-1; D may be TRBD1 (5 bases). With 9 bases removed from V and 0 bases from J, the gap between germline ends came to 21 bases. The CDR3 is 16 amino acids. Germline loops: CDR1 SGHRS, CDR2 YFSETQ. DNA for the CDR3: TGCGCCACCCAGGCGGAGTCAGCAGGGATGAACACTGAAGCTTTCTTT. Translating it yields CATQAESAGMNTEAFF.

The rearrangement uses TRBV6-5 and TRBJ1-3; D is perhaps TRBD1 (6 bases). V dropped 5 bases and J dropped 0 bases, with 8 bases sitting between them. The CDR3 sequence is 14 residues long. Looked up from germline, CDR1 is MNHEY and CDR2 is SVGAGI. The CDR3 DNA is TGTGCCAGCAGTACCAGGGGCTCTGGAAACACCATATATTTT. This codes for CASSTRGSGNTIYF.

The DNA of the CDR3 is TGTGCCAGCAATCAGGAGAAGAAAAAACTGTTTTTT. Amino acids: CASNQEKKKLFF. The chain uses TRBV2 and TRBJ1-4; no definite D call. CDR1 and CDR2 from the germline V gene are SNHLY and FYNNEI. The CDR3 length is 12 residues. Trimming left V 7 bases short and J 9 bases short, with 12 bases between.

The CDR3 DNA reads as TGTGCTAGTGGTATCACTGAAGCTTTCTTT. Translated, it gives CASGITEAFF. V usage is TRBV12-5 and J usage is TRBJ1-1; D gene unclear. The germline V and J ends were trimmed by 5 bases and 4 bases, with 2 bases remaining between them. The CDR3 sequence is 10 residues long. CDR1 and CDR2 (germline): LGHNT, FRNRAP.

The gene calls are TRBV27 and TRBJ1-2; D remains unclear. CDR1 is MNHEY, CDR2 SMNVEV, per germline (reference sequence). CDR3 length: 14 residues. V was clipped by 6 bases and J by 4 bases, with 15 bases between them. For the CDR3, the DNA is TGTGCCAGCAGCCCAGGTCTCTTGGGCTATGGCTACACCTTC. Translating gives CASSPGLLGYGYTF.

The chain couples TRBV23-1 to TRBJ1-4; D not certain. TRBV23-1 is an ORF, with its function uncertain. CDR3 length: 16 residues. Trimming took off 3 bases at V and 8 bases at J, with 19 bases between the two ends. The CDR3 here is CASSHSEWAAREKLFF. The CDR3 DNA sequence: TGCGCCAGCAGTCATTCAGAATGGGCTGCGAGGGAAAAACTGTTTTTT.

The chain combines TRBV11-2 with TRBJ2-1; perhaps D is TRBD1 or TRBD2 (7 bases each). The CDR3 contains 15 residues. The germline V and J ends were trimmed by 4 bases and 4 bases, with 14 bases remaining between them. CDR1 and CDR2 (germline): SGHAT, FQNNGV. CDR3 nucleotides: TGTGCCAGCAGCTCCGGGGGGACAGTATACAATGAGCAGTTCTTC. This codes for CASSSGGTVYNEQFF.